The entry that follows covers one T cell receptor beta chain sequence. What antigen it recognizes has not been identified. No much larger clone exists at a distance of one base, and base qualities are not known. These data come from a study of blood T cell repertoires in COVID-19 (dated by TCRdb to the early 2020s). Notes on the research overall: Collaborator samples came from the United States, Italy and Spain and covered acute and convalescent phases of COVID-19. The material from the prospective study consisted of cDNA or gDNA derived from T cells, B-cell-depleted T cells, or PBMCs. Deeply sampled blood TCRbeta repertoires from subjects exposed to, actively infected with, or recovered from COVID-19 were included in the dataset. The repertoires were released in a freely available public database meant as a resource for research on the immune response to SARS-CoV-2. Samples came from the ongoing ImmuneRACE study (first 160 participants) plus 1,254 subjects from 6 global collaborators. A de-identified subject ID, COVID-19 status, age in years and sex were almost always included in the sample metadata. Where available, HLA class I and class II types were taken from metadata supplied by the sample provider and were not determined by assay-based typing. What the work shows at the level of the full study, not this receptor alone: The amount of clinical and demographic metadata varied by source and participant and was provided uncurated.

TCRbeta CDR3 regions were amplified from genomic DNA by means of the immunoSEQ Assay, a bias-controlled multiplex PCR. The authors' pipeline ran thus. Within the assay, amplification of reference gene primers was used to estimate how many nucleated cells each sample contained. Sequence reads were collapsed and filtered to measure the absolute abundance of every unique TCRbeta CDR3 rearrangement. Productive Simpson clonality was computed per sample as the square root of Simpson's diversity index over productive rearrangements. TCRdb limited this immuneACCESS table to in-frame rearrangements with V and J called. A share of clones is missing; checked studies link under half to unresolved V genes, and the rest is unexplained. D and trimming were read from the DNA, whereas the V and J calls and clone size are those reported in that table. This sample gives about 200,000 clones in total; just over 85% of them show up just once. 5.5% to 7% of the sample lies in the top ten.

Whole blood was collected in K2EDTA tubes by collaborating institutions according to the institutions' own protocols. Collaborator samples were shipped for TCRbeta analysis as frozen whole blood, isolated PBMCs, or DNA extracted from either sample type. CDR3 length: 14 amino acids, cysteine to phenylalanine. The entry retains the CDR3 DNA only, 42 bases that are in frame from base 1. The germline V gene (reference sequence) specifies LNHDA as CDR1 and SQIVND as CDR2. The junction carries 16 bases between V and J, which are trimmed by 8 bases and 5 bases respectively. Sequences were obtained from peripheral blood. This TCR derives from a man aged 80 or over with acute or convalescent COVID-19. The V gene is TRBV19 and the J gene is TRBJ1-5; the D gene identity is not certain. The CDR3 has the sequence CASQAGGFDQPQHF. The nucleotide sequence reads TGTGCCAGTCAGGCAGGAGGCTTCGATCAGCCCCAGCATTTT.